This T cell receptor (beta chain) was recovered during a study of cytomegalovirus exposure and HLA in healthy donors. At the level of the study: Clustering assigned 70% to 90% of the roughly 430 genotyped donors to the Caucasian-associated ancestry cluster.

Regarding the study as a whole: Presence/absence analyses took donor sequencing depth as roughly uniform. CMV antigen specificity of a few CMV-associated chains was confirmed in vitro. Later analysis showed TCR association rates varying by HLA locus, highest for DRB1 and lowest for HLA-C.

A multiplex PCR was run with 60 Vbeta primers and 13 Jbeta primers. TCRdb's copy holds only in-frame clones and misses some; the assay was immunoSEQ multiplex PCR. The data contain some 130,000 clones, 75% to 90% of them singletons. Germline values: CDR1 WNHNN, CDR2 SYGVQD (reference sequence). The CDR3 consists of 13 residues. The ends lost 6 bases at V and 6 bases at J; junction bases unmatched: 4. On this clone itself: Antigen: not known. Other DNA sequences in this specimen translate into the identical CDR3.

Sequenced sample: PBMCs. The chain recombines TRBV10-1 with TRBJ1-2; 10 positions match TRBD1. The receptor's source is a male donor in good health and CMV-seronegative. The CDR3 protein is CASSAGQGDGYTF. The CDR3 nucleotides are TGCGCCAGCAGCGCTGGACAGGGGGATGGCTACACCTTC.